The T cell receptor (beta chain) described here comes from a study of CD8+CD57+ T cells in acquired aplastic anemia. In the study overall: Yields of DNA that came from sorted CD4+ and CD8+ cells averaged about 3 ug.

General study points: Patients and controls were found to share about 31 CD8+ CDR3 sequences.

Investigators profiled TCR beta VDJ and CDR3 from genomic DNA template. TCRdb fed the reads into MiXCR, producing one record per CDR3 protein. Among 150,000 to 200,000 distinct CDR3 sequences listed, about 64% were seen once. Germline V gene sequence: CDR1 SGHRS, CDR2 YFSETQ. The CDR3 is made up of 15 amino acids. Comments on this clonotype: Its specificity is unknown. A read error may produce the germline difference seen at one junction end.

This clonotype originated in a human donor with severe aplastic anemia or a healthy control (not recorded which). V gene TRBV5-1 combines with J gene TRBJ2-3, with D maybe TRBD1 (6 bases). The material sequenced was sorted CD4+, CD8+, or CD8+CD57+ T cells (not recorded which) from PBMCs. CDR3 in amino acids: CASSLSGGGTVTQYF. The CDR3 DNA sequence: TGCGCCAGCAGCTTGAGTGGGGGCGGAACAGTTACGCAGTATTTT. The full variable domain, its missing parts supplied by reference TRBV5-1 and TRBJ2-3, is KAGVTQTPRYLIKTRGQQVTLSCSPISGHRSVSWYQQTPGQGLQFLFEYFSETQRNKGNFPGRFSGRQFSNSRSEMNVSTLELGDSALYLCASSLSGGGTVTQYFGPGTRLTVL.